The 27 T cell receptor beta chains below come from one sample, sequenced in a study of OX40 agonist ivuxolimab in advanced cancers. Assay: immunoSEQ multiplex PCR; the TCRdb copy retains only in-frame clones and omits some. The top ten hold approximately 0.44% of the sample, which has roughly 60,000 clones, approximately 90% seen once. Here the sequenced sample was CD4+ or CD8+ T cells sorted from blood, taken in a trial of the OX40 agonist ivuxolimab. Receptors originate from an adult with an advanced solid tumor such as melanoma, head and neck, liver or kidney cancer.

The chain employs TRBV30 and TRBJ2-5; 7 nucleotides agree with TRBD1. Per germline, CDR1 GTSNPN and CDR2 SVGIG (reference sequence). V lost 3 bases and J lost 2; bases outside the gene matches: 9. The CDR3 consists of 15 residues. The CDR3 loop is CAWSLSWTGQETQYF. The CDR3 DNA reads TGTGCCTGGAGCCTATCATGGACAGGTCAAGAGACCCAGTACTTC. Variable domain in full (rest from reference TRBV30 and TRBJ2-5): SQTIHQWPATLVQPVGSPLSLECTVEGTSNPNLYWYRQAAGRGLQLLFYSVGIGQISSEVPQNLSASRPQDRQFILSSKKLLLSDSGFYLCAWSLSWTGQETQYFGPGTRLLVL.

The V call is TRBV6-1, the J call TRBJ1-6; 8 bases align to TRBD1. The CDR3 has 13 amino acids. With 8 bases clipped from V and 5 bases from J, the junction kept 2 bases outside the gene matches. Germline V gene lookup returns CDR1 MNHNS and CDR2 SASEGT. CDR3 region: CASDRGHNSPLHF. The CDR3 DNA reads as TGTGCCAGCGACAGGGGCCATAATTCACCCCTCCACTTT.

The chain has TRBV6-1 and TRBJ2-5; tentatively, D is TRBD1 (6 bases). This CDR3 spans 14 amino acids. The germline V gene has CDR1 MNHNS and CDR2 SASEGT. V lost 5 bases and J 5 bases, leaving 15 bases between the germline ends. The CDR3 DNA reads TGTGCCAGCAGTCAGACAGGTGCCGGGGAGACCCAGTACTTC. As protein: CASSQTGAGETQYF.

This sequence joins TRBV11-3 and TRBJ1-1; TRBD1 matches 8 bases. There are 15 residues in the CDR3. CDR1 is SGHNT and CDR2 is YENEEA in the germline V gene. J gave up 4 bases and V 2 bases, and 6 bases lay outside the gene matches. CDR3 loop: CASSLSGGDGTEAFF. CDR3 in DNA: TGTGCCAGCAGCTTATCAGGGGGCGATGGCACTGAAGCTTTCTTT.

In nucleotides, the CDR3 is TGTGCTAGTGGTTGGCTGGAGACTTCCTACGAGCAGTACTTC. Residues: CASGWLETSYEQYF. The chain employs TRBV12-5 and TRBJ2-7; no clear D gene. CDR1 is LGHNT and CDR2 is FRNRAP in the germline V gene. The CDR3 contains 14 residues. The V and J ends lost 4 bases and 1 base respectively, with 11 bases between them.

The gene calls are TRBV7-9 and TRBJ1-3; D is unclear. The CDR3 sequence is 14 residues long. Germline V CDR1 and CDR2: SEHNR, FQNEAQ (reference sequence). Trimming pared 0 bases from V and 5 bases from J, leaving 8 bases between. The CDR3 spells CASSLAAARNTIYF. The CDR3, as DNA: TGTGCCAGCAGCTTAGCAGCAGCTCGAAACACCATATATTTT.

The chain joins TRBV5-5 to TRBJ2-3, with a possible D match to TRBD2 (6 bases). The CDR3 is made up of 14 amino acids. Trimming left V 5 bases short and J 8 bases short, with 18 bases between. The V gene's germline CDR1 is SGHKS and CDR2 YYEKEE (reference sequence). Written as DNA, the CDR3 is TGTGCCAGCAGGACGGGACCAGCGGGTGGTACGCAGTATTTT. It is translated as CASRTGPAGGTQYF.

The gene calls are TRBV19 and TRBJ1-3; a weak D match, TRBD1 (5 bases). Trimming pared 4 bases from V and 0 bases from J, leaving 13 bases between. There are 16 residues in the CDR3. From germline, CDR1 is LNHDA and CDR2 SQIVND (reference sequence). The CDR3 protein is CASSTSDRPSGNTIYF. CDR3 coding DNA: TGTGCCAGTAGTACTAGTGACAGACCCTCTGGAAACACCATATATTTT. The whole variable domain, remainder taken from reference TRBV19 and TRBJ1-3, is DGGITQSPKYLFRKEGQNVTLSCEQNLNHDAMYWYRQDPGQGLRLIYYSQIVNDFQKGDIAEGYSVSREKKESFPLTVTSAQKNPTAFYLCASSTSDRPSGNTIYFGEGSWLTVV.

The chain joins TRBV18 to TRBJ2-3; TRBD1 is a possible D gene (6 bases). Germline assignment: CDR1 KGHSH and CDR2 LQKENI. CDR3 length equals 17 residues. V dropped 1 base and J dropped 0 bases, with 14 bases sitting between them. The CDR3 region has the DNA TGTGCCAGCTCACCACAGCAGGGGTTGGCTAGCACAGATACGCAGTATTTT. Translated, it gives CASSPQQGLASTDTQYF.

The J gene is TRBJ2-7, the V gene TRBV27; the match to TRBD2 covers 14 bases. The CDR3 has 16 amino acids. CDR1 MNHEY and CDR2 SMNVEV come from the germline V gene (reference sequence). With 6 bases clipped from V and 7 bases from J, the junction kept 11 bases outside the gene matches. The CDR3 here is CASSAPGLAGAGEQYF. The CDR3 DNA follows: TGTGCCAGCAGCGCTCCGGGACTAGCGGGAGCGGGGGAGCAGTACTTC.

The V gene is TRBV6-6, the J gene TRBJ2-7, with D unclear. V was pared by 2 bases and J by 7 bases, with 6 bases between. Germline V gene lookup returns CDR1 MNHNY and CDR2 SVGAGI (reference sequence). This CDR3 region has 11 residues. For the CDR3, the DNA is TGTGCCAGCAGTTACCTTGAAGAGCAGTACTTC. The encoded protein is CASSYLEEQYF.

The V and J genes are TRBV6-6 and TRBJ2-7; D tentatively fits TRBD1 or TRBD2 (5 bases each). The germline gives CDR1 MNHNY, CDR2 SVGAGI (reference sequence). Trimming stripped 5 bases from V and 4 bases from J, with 18 bases between. The CDR3 is made up of 15 amino acids. Here the CDR3 reads CASSLRENGPYEQYF. The CDR3 region has the DNA TGTGCCAGCAGTCTCAGGGAGAATGGGCCATACGAGCAGTACTTC.

This clone was seen only once. V usage is TRBV5-1 and J usage is TRBJ2-7; D uncertain. Trimming pared 4 bases from V and 3 bases from J, leaving 5 bases between. The CDR3 length is 11 residues. CDR1 SGHRS and CDR2 YFSETQ come from the germline V gene. The CDR3 here is CASSLDYEQYF. CDR3 DNA sequence: TGCGCCAGCAGCCTAGACTACGAGCAGTACTTC.

This sequence joins TRBV11-2 and TRBJ1-4; the D is unclear. Trimming pared 3 bases from V and 7 bases from J, leaving 3 bases between. The CDR3 has 11 residues. CDR1 and CDR2 from the germline V gene are SGHAT and FQNNGV. The CDR3 nucleotides read TGTGCCAGCAGCTTGAGTGAAAAACTGTTTTTT. Residues: CASSLSEKLFF.

The rearrangement uses TRBV19 and TRBJ1-3; D not certain. This CDR3 spans 13 amino acids. Germline lookup yields CDR1 LNHDA and CDR2 SQIVND (reference sequence). V lost 9 bases and J lost 4, with 13 bases in between. DNA for the CDR3: TGTGCCAGCCCCAACATCGGAGGAAACACCATATATTTT. Amino acids: CASPNIGGNTIYF.

The chain uses TRBV4-3 and TRBJ2-7; no definite D call. Germline V gene sequence: CDR1 LGHNA, CDR2 YSLEER. CDR3 length equals 16 residues. Trimming took 1 base from V and 0 from J, leaving 13 bases between them. CDR3 amino acids: CASSQGWAESSYEQYF. CDR3 bases: TGCGCCAGCAGCCAAGGGTGGGCAGAGAGCTCCTACGAGCAGTACTTC.

The V gene is TRBV6-1, the J gene TRBJ2-5; D may be TRBD2 (5 bases). Germline CDR1 is MNHNS and CDR2 is SASEGT. V lost 8 bases, J lost 0 bases, and 13 bases lay in between. The CDR3 length is 14 residues. The CDR3 region has the DNA TGTGCCAGCGAGAAGCGGAATTACCAAGAGACCCAGTACTTC. Translation gives CASEKRNYQETQYF.

This chain connects TRBV30 to TRBJ1-1; D call uncertain. V gave up 5 bases and J gave up 10 bases, with 23 bases separating them. The CDR3 sequence is 14 residues long. CDR1 is GTSNPN, CDR2 SVGIG, per germline (reference sequence). CDR3 sequence: CAWEPGLSLVTAFF. CDR3 DNA sequence: TGTGCCTGGGAACCGGGTCTTAGCTTGGTGACAGCTTTCTTT.

V is TRBV7-6 and J is TRBJ2-7; D possibly matches TRBD1 or TRBD2 (5 bases each). V was clipped by 5 bases and J by 4 bases, with 12 bases between them. Germline CDR1 is SGHVS and CDR2 is FNYEAQ. The CDR3 has 13 amino acids. CDR3 amino acids: CASSREGPYEQYF. CDR3 nucleotide sequence: TGTGCCAGCAGCCGAGAGGGACCGTACGAGCAGTACTTC.

This chain links TRBV19 with TRBJ2-7, with D perhaps TRBD1 (6 bases). CDR1 is LNHDA and CDR2 is SQIVND in the germline V gene (reference sequence). V shed 6 bases and J shed 2 bases, with 17 bases lying between them. This CDR3 contains 15 residues. CDR3 protein: CASRVGTGSTYEQYF. In nucleotides, the CDR3 is TGTGCCAGTAGAGTCGGTACAGGGAGTACCTACGAGCAGTACTTC.

This clone was recorded once. The genes are TRBV10-1 and TRBJ1-2; no definite D call. CDR3 length: 12 amino acids. The germline V gene has CDR1 WNHNN and CDR2 SYGVQD (reference sequence). V was clipped by 3 bases and J by 4 bases, with 6 bases between them. In DNA form, the CDR3 reads TGCGCCAGCAGTGACTATGGCTATGGCTACACCTTC. This codes for CASSDYGYGYTF.

This clone was detected only a few times. CDR3 loop: CASSQDRVSPAALYTQYF. CDR3 bases: TGCGCCAGCAGCCAAGATAGGGTTAGTCCCGCCGCGTTATATACGCAGTATTTT. The chain is built from TRBV4-1 and TRBJ2-3; D not resolved. Trimming stripped 0 bases from V and 7 bases from J, with 23 bases between. This CDR3 region has 18 residues. Germline V lookup: CDR1 MGHRA, CDR2 YSYEKL.

J is TRBJ2-2 and V is TRBV4-3, with 8 nucleotides matching TRBD1. V lost 3 bases and J lost 2; bases outside the gene matches: 5. The germline V gene encodes CDR1 LGHNA and CDR2 YSLEER. CDR3 length equals 16 residues. The CDR3 is CASSHLGQGNTGELFF. For the CDR3, the DNA is TGCGCCAGCAGCCACCTAGGACAGGGTAACACCGGGGAGCTGTTTTTT.

The V and J genes are TRBV18 and TRBJ2-7; D gene uncertain. The germline gives CDR1 KGHSH, CDR2 LQKENI. The CDR3 spans 14 residues. Deletions cut 0 bases from V and 1 base from J, with 7 bases between. The DNA for the CDR3 is TGTGCCAGCTCACCACCGGTAGGGTCCTACGAGCAGTACTTC. Encoded protein: CASSPPVGSYEQYF.

The chain combines TRBV19 with TRBJ2-7; D uncertain. V was cut by 5 bases and J by 3 bases, with 17 bases left in between. The CDR3 length is 15 residues. Germline V gene data show CDR1 as LNHDA and CDR2 as SQIVND (reference sequence). The CDR3 DNA follows: TGTGCCAGTAGTTTCAGAATCCACGGGCTCTACGAGCAGTACTTC. As protein: CASSFRIHGLYEQYF.

This chain links TRBV19 with TRBJ2-1, with 10 bases identical to TRBD1. Germline V CDR1 and CDR2: LNHDA, SQIVND (reference sequence). The CDR3 contains 15 residues. J lost 5 bases, V lost 7 bases, and 8 bases had no gene match. Written as DNA, the CDR3 is TGTGCCAGTATGGCGGGACAGGGGAGGCACAATGAGCAGTTCTTC. This gives the protein CASMAGQGRHNEQFF.

The chain joins TRBV4-3 to TRBJ2-1; possible D gene TRBD2, 6 bases. CDR3 length equals 15 residues. Trimming took off 1 base at V and 2 bases at J, with 9 bases between the two ends. Germline V gene data show CDR1 as LGHNA and CDR2 as YSLEER. In DNA form, the CDR3 reads TGCGCCAGCAGCCAAGGTAGCGGCCCCTACAATGAGCAGTTCTTC. Its translation is CASSQGSGPYNEQFF.